Listed here is a single T cell receptor (beta chain). Participants, about 18 to 90 years old, spanned some 23 US areas. V dropped 0 bases and J dropped 0; count of bases not matched to a gene: 8. CDR1 MRHNA and CDR2 SNTAGT come from the germline V gene. The CDR3 runs to 18 residues. This sample is drawn from a study of blood T cell repertoires in COVID-19. As for the study in general: The United States, Italy and Spain supplied acute and convalescent COVID-19 samples.

In the authors' methods: Amplified reference gene primers provided the basis for estimating nucleated cell counts. The repertoire was sequenced with immunoSEQ multiplex PCR; TCRdb's copy has only in-frame clones and lacks some. From that table come the V and J calls and clone size; the DNA was used to work out D and trimming. The data hold approximately 200,000 clones, with 85% observed a single time. V gene TRBV6-4 combines with J gene TRBJ1-5; 7 nucleotides align to TRBD1. The sample comprised PBMCs or T cells enriched from blood (not recorded which). The sequence was collected from a man in his forties or fifties who had recovered from COVID-19. In DNA, the CDR3 is TGTGCCAGCAGTGACTCATACAGGGGAGATTATAGCAATCAGCCCCAGCATTTT. Protein product: CASSDSYRGDYSNQPQHF.